The source of this T cell receptor (beta chain) is a study of cytomegalovirus exposure and HLA in healthy donors. Whole-study findings and limits: The study labeled 180 or so TCR beta chains cytomegalovirus-associated. Most TCRs appeared rarely, but some public TCRs recurred in many donors.

Some clones are missing from TCRdb's copy, which holds only in-frame ones; the method was immunoSEQ multiplex PCR. The repertoire has about 120,000 clones, about 88% of them found once; the top ten carry about 4.1%. CDR1 MDHEN and CDR2 SYDVKM come from the germline V gene. The CDR3 contains 14 residues. Unmatched junction bases numbered 3, after V lost 5 bases and J lost 2 bases. Remarks on this clone: Its antigen is still unknown.

The receptor comes from a man between 18 and 29 years old in good health and CMV-seropositive. The chain couples TRBV28 to TRBJ1-5; 7 bases fit TRBD1. Sequencing was performed on PBMCs. The CDR3 sequence is CASSPQGGNQPQHF. In DNA, the CDR3 is TGTGCCAGCAGTCCTCAGGGGGGCAATCAGCCCCAGCATTTT.